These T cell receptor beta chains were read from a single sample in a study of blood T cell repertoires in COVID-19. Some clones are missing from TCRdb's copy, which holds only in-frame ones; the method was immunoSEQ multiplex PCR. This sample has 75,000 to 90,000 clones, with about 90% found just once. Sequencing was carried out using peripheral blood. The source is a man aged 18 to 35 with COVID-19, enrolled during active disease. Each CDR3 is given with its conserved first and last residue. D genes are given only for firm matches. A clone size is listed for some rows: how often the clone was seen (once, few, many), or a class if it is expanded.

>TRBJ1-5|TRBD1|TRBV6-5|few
CASSSSTDRGVPQHF
TGTGCCAGCAGCAGTTCAACCGACAGGGGGGTGCCCCAGCATTTT
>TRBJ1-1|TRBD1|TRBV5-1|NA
CASSFRQGDTEAFF
TGCGCCAGCAGTTTTAGACAGGGGGACACTGAAGCTTTCTTT
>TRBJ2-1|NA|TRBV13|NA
CASSLFGNEQFF
TGTGCCAGCAGCTTATTCGGGAATGAGCAGTTCTTC
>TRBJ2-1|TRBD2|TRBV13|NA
CASSLEGLAKEQFF
TGTGCCAGCAGCTTAGAGGGACTAGCGAAGGAGCAGTTCTTC
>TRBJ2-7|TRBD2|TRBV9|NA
CASSVDLAAYEQYF
TGTGCCAGCAGCGTAGACCTAGCGGCCTACGAGCAGTACTTC
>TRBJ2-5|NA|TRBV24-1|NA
CATSLGAGQETQYF
TGTGCCACCTCCCTGGGTGCGGGCCAAGAGACCCAGTACTTC
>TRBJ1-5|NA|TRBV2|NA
CASSNRRRDQPQHF
TGTGCCAGCAGTAACCGCCGGCGGGATCAGCCCCAGCATTTT
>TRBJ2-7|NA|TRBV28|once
CASSPYSYEQYF
TGTGCCAGCAGTCCTTACTCTTACGAGCAGTACTTC
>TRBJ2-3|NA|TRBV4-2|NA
CASSQQPGLRYTDTQYF
TGTGCCAGCAGCCAGCAACCGGGACTCCGGTACACAGATACGCAGTATTTT
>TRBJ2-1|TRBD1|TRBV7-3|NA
CASSLSGQGYNEQFF
TGTGCCAGCAGCTTATCGGGACAGGGTTACAATGAGCAGTTCTTC
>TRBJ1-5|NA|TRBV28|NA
CASSSERGDQPQHF
TGTGCCAGCAGTTCGGAACGCGGGGACCAGCCCCAGCATTTT
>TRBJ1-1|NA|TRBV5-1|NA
CASSSSGARNTEAFF
TGCGCCAGCAGCTCCTCTGGGGCCAGGAACACTGAAGCTTTCTTT
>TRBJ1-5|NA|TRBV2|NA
CASSPSGLRGNQPQHF
TGTGCCAGCAGTCCTAGCGGCCTCCGGGGCAATCAGCCCCAGCATTTT
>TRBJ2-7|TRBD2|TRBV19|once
CASKGTSASYEQYF
TGTGCCAGTAAAGGGACTAGCGCCTCCTACGAGCAGTACTTC
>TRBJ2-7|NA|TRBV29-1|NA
CSVVWGRVYEQYF
TGCAGCGTTGTTTGGGGCCGGGTCTACGAGCAGTACTTC
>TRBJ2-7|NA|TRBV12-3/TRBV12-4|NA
CASSFGTTYEQYF
TGTGCCAGCAGTTTCGGCACTACCTACGAGCAGTACTTC
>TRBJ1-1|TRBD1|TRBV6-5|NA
CATSGGWYTEAFF
TGTGCCACTTCAGGGGGCTGGTACACTGAAGCTTTCTTT
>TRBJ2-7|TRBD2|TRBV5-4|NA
CASSLDSGSAEQYF
TGTGCCAGCAGCTTGGATAGCGGGAGTGCCGAGCAGTACTTC
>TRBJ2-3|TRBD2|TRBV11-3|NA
CASSLEPPGGWRGRPDTQYF
TGTGCCAGCAGCTTAGAGCCCCCGGGGGGATGGCGCGGGCGGCCAGATACGCAGTATTTT
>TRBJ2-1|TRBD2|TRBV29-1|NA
CSVRGVATHSSYNEQFF
TGCAGCGTTCGGGGGGTAGCGACCCATAGTTCCTACAATGAGCAGTTCTTC
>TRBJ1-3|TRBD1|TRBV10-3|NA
CAIKTGQTGNTIYF
TGTGCCATCAAGACGGGACAGACTGGAAACACCATATATTTT
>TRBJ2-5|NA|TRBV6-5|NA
CASSYSHRQEGTQYF
TGTGCCAGCAGTTACTCGCACAGGCAGGAGGGGACCCAGTACTTC
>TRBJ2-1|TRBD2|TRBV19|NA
CASSIVRSGGTSGSDEQFF
TGTGCCAGTAGTATAGTACGGAGTGGGGGGACTAGCGGGAGTGATGAGCAGTTCTTC
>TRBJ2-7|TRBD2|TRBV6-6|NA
CASSGAGDSYEQYF
TGTGCCAGCAGTGGGGCGGGGGATTCCTACGAGCAGTACTTC
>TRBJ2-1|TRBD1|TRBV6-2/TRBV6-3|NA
CASSYAETGVYNEQFF
TGTGCCAGCAGTTATGCCGAGACAGGGGTGTACAATGAGCAGTTCTTC
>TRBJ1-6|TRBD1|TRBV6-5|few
CAGGQGEHSPLHF
TGTGCCGGCGGACAGGGGGAACATTCACCCCTCCACTTT
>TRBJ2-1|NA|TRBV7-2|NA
CASSPSRGGEQFF
TGTGCCAGCAGTCCCTCTAGGGGGGGTGAGCAGTTCTTC
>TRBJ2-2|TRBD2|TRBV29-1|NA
CSAGGSAGYGLRTGELFF
TGCAGCGCCGGGGGGTCAGCGGGGTATGGGCTGAGAACCGGGGAGCTGTTTTTT
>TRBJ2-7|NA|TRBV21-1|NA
CASTVEQAGGSYEQYF
TGTGCCAGCACCGTTGAGCAAGCGGGAGGGTCCTACGAGCAGTACTTC
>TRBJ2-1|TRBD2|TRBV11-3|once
CASSSGLASYNEQFF
TGTGCCAGCAGCTCCGGACTAGCGTCCTACAATGAGCAGTTCTTC
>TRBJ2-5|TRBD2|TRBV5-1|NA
CASSFGDYGLQETQYF
TGCGCCAGCAGCTTTGGGGACTATGGGCTCCAAGAGACCCAGTACTTC
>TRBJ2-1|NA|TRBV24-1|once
CATSDSGGGSYNEQFF
TGTGCCACCAGTGATTCTGGAGGAGGATCCTACAATGAGCAGTTCTTC
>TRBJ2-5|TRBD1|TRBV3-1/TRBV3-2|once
CASSHTGQGRWETQYF
TGTGCCAGCAGCCATACCGGACAGGGGCGGTGGGAGACCCAGTACTTC
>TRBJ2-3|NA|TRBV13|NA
CASSLSGEGTDTQYF
TGTGCCAGCAGCTTATCGGGGGAGGGCACAGATACGCAGTATTTT
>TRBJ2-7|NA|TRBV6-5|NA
CASSYSPSLTVWQYF
TGTGCCAGCAGTTACTCGCCAAGTCTCACAGTATGGCAGTACTTC
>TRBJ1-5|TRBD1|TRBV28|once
CASSPRDRGNQPQHF
TGTGCCAGCAGTCCTCGGGACAGGGGCAATCAGCCCCAGCATTTT
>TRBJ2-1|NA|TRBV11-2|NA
CASSPGVDYSYNEQFF
TGTGCCAGCAGCCCTGGAGTGGATTACTCCTACAATGAGCAGTTCTTC
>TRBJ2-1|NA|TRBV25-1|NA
CASSERGNEDNEQFF
TGTGCCAGCAGTGAACGCGGGAACGAGGACAATGAGCAGTTCTTC
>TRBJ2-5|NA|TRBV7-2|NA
CASSQGSWSGEETQYF
TGTGCCAGCAGCCAGGGTAGTTGGTCAGGGGAAGAGACCCAGTACTTC
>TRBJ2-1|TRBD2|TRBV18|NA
CASSPGLAGGPTNEQFF
TGTGCCAGCTCACCGGGACTAGCGGGAGGGCCGACCAATGAGCAGTTCTTC
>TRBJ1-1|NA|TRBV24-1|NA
CATSDNRYEAFF
TGTGCCACCAGTGATAACCGGTACGAAGCTTTCTTT
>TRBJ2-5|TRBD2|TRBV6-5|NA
CASRLAGDETQYF
TGTGCCAGCAGACTAGCGGGAGATGAGACCCAGTACTTC
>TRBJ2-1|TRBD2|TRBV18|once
CASSRSLAGPHEQFF
TGTGCCAGCTCACGATCGCTAGCGGGACCTCATGAGCAGTTCTTC
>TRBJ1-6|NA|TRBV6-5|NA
CATLGMDGGSLHF
TGTGCCACCCTGGGGATGGATGGGGGGTCCCTCCACTTT
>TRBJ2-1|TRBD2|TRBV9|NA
CASSDPAGGPGEQFF
TGTGCCAGCAGCGACCCAGCGGGAGGGCCAGGCGAGCAGTTCTTC
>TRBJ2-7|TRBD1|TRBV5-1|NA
CASSLETGPAYEQYF
TGCGCCAGCAGCTTGGAGACAGGGCCAGCCTACGAGCAGTACTTC
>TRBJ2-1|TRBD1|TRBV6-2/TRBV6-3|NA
CASSYQGANEQFF
TGTGCCAGCAGTTACCAGGGGGCGAATGAGCAGTTCTTC
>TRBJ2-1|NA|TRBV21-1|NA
CASSSFRTGEQFF
TGTGCCAGCAGCAGTTTCCGGACAGGAGAGCAGTTCTTC